This entry lists 18 T cell receptor beta chains sequenced from one sample in a study of T cells after yellow fever vaccination. TCRdb independently ran MiXCR on the 5' RACE reads; one entry per CDR3 protein. The table shows roughly 520,000 distinct CDR3 sequences, with roughly 22% occurring only once. The material sequenced was PBMCs, taken roughly 20 days after the first yellow fever vaccination. These receptors originate from a man in his late teens or twenties who received the YFV17D yellow fever vaccine.

This clonotype was seen ten or more times. The chain recombines TRBV5-4 with TRBJ2-3; 8 bases align to TRBD2. CDR3 length equals 13 residues. The ends lost 6 bases at V and 6 bases at J; junction bases unmatched: 6. Germline loops: CDR1 SGHNT, CDR2 YYREEE (reference sequence). The CDR3 coding sequence is TGTGCCAGCAAGAATAGCGGGGTGGATACGCAGTATTTT. Residues: CASKNSGVDTQYF.

This chain joins TRBV21-1 and TRBJ2-7; the listed D gene, TRBD1, was not tested against the DNA. TRBV21-1 is labeled a pseudogene. This CDR3 has 19 amino acids. CDR3: CASSKGSNWRRGGYQEQYF. DNA of the CDR3: TGTGCCAGCAGCAAAGGCTCGAATTGGAGGAGGGGCGGTTATCAAGAGCAGTACTTC.

This chain connects TRBV4-3 to TRBJ2-7, with 9 bases lining up with TRBD1. CDR3 length equals 16 residues. Germline CDR1 is LGHNA and CDR2 is YSLEER. With V trimmed by 6 bases and J by 1 base, 10 bases remained unmatched. The CDR3 region is CASSRDRDFGSYEQYF. The CDR3 coding sequence is TGCGCCAGCAGTCGGGACAGGGATTTCGGGTCCTACGAGCAGTACTTC.

J is TRBJ1-4 and V is TRBV3-1; D unclear. Germline assignment: CDR1 LGHDT and CDR2 YNNKEL (reference sequence). This CDR3 comprises 15 residues. With 0 bases removed from V and 3 bases from J, the gap between germline ends came to 8 bases. The DNA of the CDR3 is TGTGCCAGCAGCCAAGATACGTGGGCTAATGAAAAACTGTTTTTT. The encoded protein is CASSQDTWANEKLFF.

A few counts support this clonotype. This chain uses TRBV6-5 with TRBJ1-6, with 10 positions matching TRBD1. This CDR3 comprises 15 residues. Germline CDR1 MNHEY, CDR2 SVGAGI. V lost 6 bases and J lost 10; bases outside the gene matches: 9. The CDR3 region has the DNA TGTGCCAGCAGCTCCGGGACAGGGGCCCGCTCACCCCTCCACTTT. Translated: CASSSGTGARSPLHF.

In its sample, this clonotype was seen a few times. The chain carries TRBV5-1 and TRBJ2-6, with D possibly TRBD2 on 7 matching bases. The V end lost 4 bases, the J end lost 2 bases, and 10 bases lay between the germline ends. This CDR3 is 15 amino acids long. Germline V gene lookup returns CDR1 SGHRS and CDR2 YFSETQ. CDR3 sequence reads: CASSPGGPGANVLTF. In DNA form, the CDR3 reads TGCGCCAGCAGCCCGGGGGGCCCTGGGGCCAACGTCCTGACTTTC.

V usage is TRBV9 and J usage is TRBJ2-3, with D possibly being TRBD2 (6 bases). Trimming shortened V by 4 bases and J by 0 bases, and 18 bases separated the two germline ends. This CDR3 contains 17 residues. The V gene's germline CDR1 is SGDLS and CDR2 YYNGEE. In nucleotides, the CDR3 is TGTGCCAGCAGCACACGCCCGACTAGGTCTAGCACAGATACGCAGTATTTT. Its protein product is CASSTRPTRSSTDTQYF. The whole variable domain, remainder taken from reference TRBV9 and TRBJ2-3, is DSGVTQTPKHLITATGQRVTLRCSPRSGDLSVYWYQQSLDQGLQFLIQYYNGEERAKGNILERFSAQQFPDLHSELNLSSLELGDSALYFCASSTRPTRSSTDTQYFGPGTRLTVL.

The rearrangement uses TRBV19 and TRBJ1-5, with a possible D match to TRBD1 (6 bases). Germline CDR1 reads LNHDA; CDR2 reads SQIVND (reference sequence). The CDR3 covers 16 residues. V gave up 4 bases and J gave up 0 bases, with 13 bases separating them. CDR3 sequence (DNA): TGTGCCAGTAGTACCCTCAGGGGCTTTAGCAATCAGCCCCAGCATTTT. Encoded protein: CASSTLRGFSNQPQHF.

V is TRBV20-1 and J is TRBJ2-2; 12 nucleotides align to TRBD2. Germline V gene data show CDR1 as DFQATT and CDR2 as SNEGSKA (reference sequence). The CDR3 spans 16 residues. V lost 6 bases to trimming and J lost 0 bases; unmatched junction nucleotides: 5. CDR3 nucleotide sequence: TGCAGTGCCCCGACTAGCGGGGGATCGAACACCGGGGAGCTGTTTTTT. Its translation: CSAPTSGGSNTGELFF.

The chain couples TRBV18 to TRBJ2-3, with 8 positions matching TRBD2. CDR1 is KGHSH and CDR2 is LQKENI in the germline V gene. The CDR3 runs to 16 residues. The V gene end was trimmed by 6 bases and the J gene end by 1 base; junction bases not matched to a gene: 9. The CDR3 loop reads CASSLNSGGGTDTQYF. CDR3 DNA sequence: TGTGCCAGCTCCCTAAACAGCGGGGGCGGCACAGATACGCAGTATTTT.

The table lists this clonotype with a few counts. The chain recombines TRBV9 with TRBJ2-1; TRBD2 matches 10 bases. The CDR3 sequence is 15 residues long. Germline CDR1 reads SGDLS; CDR2 reads YYNGEE. Trimming at V came to 6 bases and at J to 7 bases, leaving 10 bases not matched to a gene. CDR3 sequence: CASTQARTSGNEQFF. As DNA, the CDR3 is TGTGCCAGCACCCAGGCTAGGACTAGCGGTAATGAGCAGTTCTTC. The full variable domain, its missing parts supplied by reference TRBV9 and TRBJ2-1, is DSGVTQTPKHLITATGQRVTLRCSPRSGDLSVYWYQQSLDQGLQFLIQYYNGEERAKGNILERFSAQQFPDLHSELNLSSLELGDSALYFCASTQARTSGNEQFFGPGTRLTVL.

The rearrangement links TRBV6-5 to TRBJ1-2; no firm D call. Germline assignment: CDR1 MNHEY and CDR2 SVGAGI. V lost 1 base and J 4 bases, leaving 19 bases between the germline ends. CDR3 length: 17 residues. CDR3 protein: CASSYYYSRASSYGYTF. CDR3 sequence (DNA): TGTGCCAGCAGTTACTACTATTCCCGAGCCTCGTCCTATGGCTACACCTTC.

The chain combines TRBV27 with TRBJ2-3, with a tentative D call TRBD2 (5 bases). There are 14 residues in the CDR3. Germline V gene sequence: CDR1 MNHEY, CDR2 SMNVEV (reference sequence). The V end was cut by 6 bases, the J end by 3 bases, with 13 bases between. CDR3 DNA: TGTGCCAGCAGGGTCGAGGGTAAGACAGATACGCAGTATTTT. This translates into CASRVEGKTDTQYF.

The CDR3 reads CSALSLAGGPRSYEQYF. The DNA of the CDR3 is TGCAGTGCTCTCTCTCTAGCGGGGGGGCCGAGGTCCTACGAGCAGTACTTC. This rearrangement joins TRBV20-1 to TRBJ2-7; 12 bases line up with TRBD2. The CDR3 length is 17 residues. Germline values: CDR1 DFQATT, CDR2 SNEGSKA (reference sequence). The J segment lost 1 base and the V segment lost 5 bases, leaving 12 bases of the junction unmatched.

The CDR3 DNA is TGTGCCAGCAGAAGAACGGGACAGGGAAGGGAGACCCAGTACTTC. Its translation: CASRRTGQGRETQYF. The chain joins TRBV7-9 to TRBJ2-5, with TRBD1 matching 9 bases. The trim removed 6 bases at V and 5 bases at J, leaving 10 bases unmatched. Germline lookup yields CDR1 SEHNR and CDR2 FQNEAQ (reference sequence). CDR3 length: 15 residues.

This clonotype showed up just a few times. The rearrangement uses TRBV7-9 and TRBJ1-3; 7 bases line up with TRBD1. Germline CDR1 and CDR2: SEHNR and FQNEAQ (reference sequence). V lost 3 bases, J lost 12 bases, and 11 bases stayed unmatched. The CDR3 runs to 14 residues. The CDR3 DNA follows: TGTGCCAGCAGCTTGCCCGGGACAGTGGGTAACATATATTTT. Protein sequence: CASSLPGTVGNIYF.

The chain combines TRBV2 with TRBJ2-5; maybe TRBD2 (6 bases). The germline V and J ends were trimmed by 7 bases and 6 bases, with 15 bases remaining between them. From germline, CDR1 is SNHLY and CDR2 FYNNEI. This CDR3 region has 13 residues. The CDR3 is CASTGDSPQTQYF. In DNA, the CDR3 is TGTGCCAGCACCGGGGACTCCCCGCAGACCCAGTACTTC.

This clonotype occurred many times. V is TRBV7-2 and J is TRBJ1-1; 7 bases are shared with TRBD1. This CDR3 has 13 residues. CDR1 is SGHTA and CDR2 is FQGNSA in the germline V gene. The V and J ends lost 0 bases and 7 bases, in that order; junction bases with no gene match: 2. The CDR3 spells CASSLAGQIEAFF. The CDR3, as DNA: TGTGCCAGCAGCTTAGCGGGACAGATTGAAGCTTTCTTT.